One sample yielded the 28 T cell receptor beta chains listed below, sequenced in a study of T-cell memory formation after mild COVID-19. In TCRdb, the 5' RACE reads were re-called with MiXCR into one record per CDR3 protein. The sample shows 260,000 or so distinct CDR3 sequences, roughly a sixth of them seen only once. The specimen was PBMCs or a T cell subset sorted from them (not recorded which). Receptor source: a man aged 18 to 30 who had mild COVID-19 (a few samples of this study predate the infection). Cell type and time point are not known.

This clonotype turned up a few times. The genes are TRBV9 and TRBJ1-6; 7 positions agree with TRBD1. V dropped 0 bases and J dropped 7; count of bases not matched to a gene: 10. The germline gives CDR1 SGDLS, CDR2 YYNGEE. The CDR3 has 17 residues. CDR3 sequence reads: CASSVAAGTANNSPLHF. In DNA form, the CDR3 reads TGTGCCAGCAGCGTAGCGGCCGGGACAGCGAACAATTCACCCCTCCACTTT.

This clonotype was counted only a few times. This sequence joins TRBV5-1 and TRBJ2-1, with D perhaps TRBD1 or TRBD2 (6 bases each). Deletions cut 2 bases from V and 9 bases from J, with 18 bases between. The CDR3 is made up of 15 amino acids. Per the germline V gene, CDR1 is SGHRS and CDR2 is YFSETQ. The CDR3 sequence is CASSFSGGNYGEQFF. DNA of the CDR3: TGCGCCAGCAGCTTCTCCGGGGGCAACTACGGTGAGCAGTTCTTC.

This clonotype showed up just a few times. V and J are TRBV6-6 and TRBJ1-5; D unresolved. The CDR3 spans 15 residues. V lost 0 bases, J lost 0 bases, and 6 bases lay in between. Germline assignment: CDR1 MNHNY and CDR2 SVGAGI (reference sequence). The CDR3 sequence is CASSYSSNSNQPQHF. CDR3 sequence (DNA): TGTGCCAGCAGTTACTCGTCAAATAGCAATCAGCCCCAGCATTTT.

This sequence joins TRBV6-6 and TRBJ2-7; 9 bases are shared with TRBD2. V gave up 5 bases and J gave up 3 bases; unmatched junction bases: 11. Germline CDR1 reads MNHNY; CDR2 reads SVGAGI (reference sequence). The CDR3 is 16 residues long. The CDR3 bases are TGTGCCAGCAGTCACGGCCTCCTAGCGGGGAGCTACGAGCAGTACTTC. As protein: CASSHGLLAGSYEQYF.

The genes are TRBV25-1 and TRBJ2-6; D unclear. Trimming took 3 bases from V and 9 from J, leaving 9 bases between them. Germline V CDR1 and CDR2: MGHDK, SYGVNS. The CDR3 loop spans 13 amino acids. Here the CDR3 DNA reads TGTGCCAGCAGTGATATGTTCGACAACGTCCTGACTTTC. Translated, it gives CASSDMFDNVLTF. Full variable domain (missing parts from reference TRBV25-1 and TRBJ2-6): EADIYQTPRYLVIGTGKKITLECSQTMGHDKMYWYQQDPGMELHLIHYSYGVNSTEKGDLSSESTVSRIRTEHFPLTLESARPSHTSQYLCASSDMFDNVLTFGAGSRLTVL.

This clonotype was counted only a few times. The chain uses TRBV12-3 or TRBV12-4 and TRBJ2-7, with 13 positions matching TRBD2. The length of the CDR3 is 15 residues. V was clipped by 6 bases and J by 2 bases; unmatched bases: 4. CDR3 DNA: TGTGCCAGCAGCACCGGACTAGCGGGGGCCTACGAGCAGTACTTC. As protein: CASSTGLAGAYEQYF.

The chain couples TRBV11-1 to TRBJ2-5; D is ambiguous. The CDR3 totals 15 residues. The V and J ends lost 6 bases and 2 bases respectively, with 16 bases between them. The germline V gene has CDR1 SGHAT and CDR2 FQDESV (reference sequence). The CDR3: CASRESRGNQETQYF. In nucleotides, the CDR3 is TGTGCCAGCAGAGAGTCTCGCGGAAATCAAGAGACCCAGTACTTC.

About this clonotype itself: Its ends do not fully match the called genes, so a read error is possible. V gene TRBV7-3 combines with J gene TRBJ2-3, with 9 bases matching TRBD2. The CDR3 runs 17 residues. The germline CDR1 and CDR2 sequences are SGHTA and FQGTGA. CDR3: CASSLTGLAGGTDTQYF. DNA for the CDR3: TGTGCCAGCAGCCTAACTGGGTTAGCGGGGGGCACAGATACGCAGTATTTT.

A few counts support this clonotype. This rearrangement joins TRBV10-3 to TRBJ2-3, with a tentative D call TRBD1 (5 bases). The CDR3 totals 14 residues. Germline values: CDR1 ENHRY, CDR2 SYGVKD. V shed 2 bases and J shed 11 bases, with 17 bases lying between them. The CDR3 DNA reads TGTGCCATCAGTGAGCGCAGGGCGACCGGAATGCAGTATTTT. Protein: CAISERRATGMQYF.

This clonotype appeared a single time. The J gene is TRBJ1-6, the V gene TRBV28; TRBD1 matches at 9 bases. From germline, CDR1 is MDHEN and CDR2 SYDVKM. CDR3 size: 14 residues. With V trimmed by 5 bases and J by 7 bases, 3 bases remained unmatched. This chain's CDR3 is CASSGQGHNSPLHF. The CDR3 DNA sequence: TGTGCCAGCAGTGGACAGGGGCACAATTCACCCCTCCACTTT.

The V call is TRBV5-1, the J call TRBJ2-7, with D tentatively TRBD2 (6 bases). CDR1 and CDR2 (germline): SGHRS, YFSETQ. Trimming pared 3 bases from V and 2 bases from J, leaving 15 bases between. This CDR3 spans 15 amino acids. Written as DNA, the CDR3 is TGCGCCAGCAGCTATAACCCGGCGGGGACCTACGAGCAGTACTTC. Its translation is CASSYNPAGTYEQYF.

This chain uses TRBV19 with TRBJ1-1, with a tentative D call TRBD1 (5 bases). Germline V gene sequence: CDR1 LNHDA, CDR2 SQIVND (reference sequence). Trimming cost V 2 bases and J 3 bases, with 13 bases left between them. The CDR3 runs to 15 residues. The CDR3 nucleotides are TGTGCCAGTAGTATAAATCCGGGAGGGGACACTGAAGCTTTCTTT. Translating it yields CASSINPGGDTEAFF.

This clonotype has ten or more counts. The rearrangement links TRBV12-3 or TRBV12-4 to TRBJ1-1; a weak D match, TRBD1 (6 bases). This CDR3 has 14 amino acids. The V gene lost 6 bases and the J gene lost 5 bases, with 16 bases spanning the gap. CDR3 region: CASSLEGVRTEAFF. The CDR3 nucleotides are TGTGCCAGCAGCCTTGAGGGGGTACGTACTGAAGCTTTCTTT.

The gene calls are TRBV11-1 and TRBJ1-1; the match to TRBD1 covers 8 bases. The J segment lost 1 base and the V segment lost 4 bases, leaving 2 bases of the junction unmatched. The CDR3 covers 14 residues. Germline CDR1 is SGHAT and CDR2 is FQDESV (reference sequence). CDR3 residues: CASSSTGANTEAFF. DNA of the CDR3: TGTGCCAGCAGCTCGACAGGGGCGAACACTGAAGCTTTCTTT.

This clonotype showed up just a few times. CDR3 DNA: TGCGCCAGCAGCCCACCTGCCGGGACAGCTAATGAAAAACTGTTTTTT. Its protein is CASSPPAGTANEKLFF. The chain recombines TRBV5-1 with TRBJ1-4; 7 nucleotides match TRBD1. Germline values: CDR1 SGHRS, CDR2 YFSETQ. The CDR3 is 16 amino acids. Losses at the gene ends were 4 bases for V and 3 bases for J; bases not matched to a gene: 9.

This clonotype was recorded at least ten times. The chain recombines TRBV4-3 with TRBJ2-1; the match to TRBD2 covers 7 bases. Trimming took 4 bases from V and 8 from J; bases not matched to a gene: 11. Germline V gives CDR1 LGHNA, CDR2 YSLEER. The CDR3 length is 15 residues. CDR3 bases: TGCGCCAGCAGCCCGGGGGGACCCGAGCCCCATGAGCAGTTCTTC. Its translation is CASSPGGPEPHEQFF.

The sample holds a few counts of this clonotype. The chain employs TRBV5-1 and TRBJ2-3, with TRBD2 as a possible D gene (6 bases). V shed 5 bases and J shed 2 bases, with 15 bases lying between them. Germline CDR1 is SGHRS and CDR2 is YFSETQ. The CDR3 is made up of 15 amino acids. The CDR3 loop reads CASSSFGGNTDTQYF. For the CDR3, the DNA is TGCGCCAGCAGTTCTTTCGGCGGGAACACAGATACGCAGTATTTT.

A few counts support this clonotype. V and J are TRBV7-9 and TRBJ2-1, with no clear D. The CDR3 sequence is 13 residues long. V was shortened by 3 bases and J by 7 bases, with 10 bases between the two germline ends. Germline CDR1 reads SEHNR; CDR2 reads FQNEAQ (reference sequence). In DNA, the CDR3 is TGTGCCAGCAGCTTCGCCCCCACGAATGAGCAGTTCTTC. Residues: CASSFAPTNEQFF.

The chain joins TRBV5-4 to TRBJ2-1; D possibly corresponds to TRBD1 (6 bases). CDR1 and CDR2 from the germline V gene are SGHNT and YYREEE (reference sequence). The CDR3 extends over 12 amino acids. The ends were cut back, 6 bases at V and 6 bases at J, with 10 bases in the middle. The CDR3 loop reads CASIDRSNEQFF. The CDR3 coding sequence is TGTGCCAGCATAGACAGGAGCAATGAGCAGTTCTTC.

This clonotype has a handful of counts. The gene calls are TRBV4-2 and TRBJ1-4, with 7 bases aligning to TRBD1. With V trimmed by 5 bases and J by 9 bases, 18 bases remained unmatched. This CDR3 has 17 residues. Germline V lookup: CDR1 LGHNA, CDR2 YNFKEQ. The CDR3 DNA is TGTGCCAGCAGCAACCGGGACAGCTCTCGGCCGGACCAAAAACTGTTTTTT. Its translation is CASSNRDSSRPDQKLFF.

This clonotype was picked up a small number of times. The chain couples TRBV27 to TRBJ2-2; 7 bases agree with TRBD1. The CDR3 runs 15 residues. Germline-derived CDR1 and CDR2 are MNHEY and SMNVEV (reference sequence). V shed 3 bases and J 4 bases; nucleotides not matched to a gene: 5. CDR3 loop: CASSFDREGTGELFF. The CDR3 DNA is TGTGCCAGCAGTTTTGACAGGGAAGGCACCGGGGAGCTGTTTTTT.

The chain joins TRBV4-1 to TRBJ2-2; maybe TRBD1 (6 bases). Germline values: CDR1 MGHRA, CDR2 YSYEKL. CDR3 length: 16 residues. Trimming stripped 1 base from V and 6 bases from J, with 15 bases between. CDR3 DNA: TGCGCCAGCAGCCAAGTTGGTACAGGGCGGGCCGGGGAGCTGTTTTTT. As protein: CASSQVGTGRAGELFF.

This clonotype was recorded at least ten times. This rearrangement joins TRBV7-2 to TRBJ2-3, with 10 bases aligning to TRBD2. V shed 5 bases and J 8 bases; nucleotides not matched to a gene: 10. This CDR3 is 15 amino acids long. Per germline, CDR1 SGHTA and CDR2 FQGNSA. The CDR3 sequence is CASSPPGLARGTQYF. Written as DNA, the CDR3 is TGTGCCAGCAGCCCCCCGGGACTAGCGCGCGGTACGCAGTATTTT.

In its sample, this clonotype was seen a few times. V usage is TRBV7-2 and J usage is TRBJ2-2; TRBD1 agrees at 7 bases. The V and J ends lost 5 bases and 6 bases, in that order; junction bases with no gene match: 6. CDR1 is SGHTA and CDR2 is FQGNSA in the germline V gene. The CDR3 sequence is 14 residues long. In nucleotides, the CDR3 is TGTGCCAGCAGCACGTCAGGGGGATCCGGGGAGCTGTTTTTT. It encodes CASSTSGGSGELFF.

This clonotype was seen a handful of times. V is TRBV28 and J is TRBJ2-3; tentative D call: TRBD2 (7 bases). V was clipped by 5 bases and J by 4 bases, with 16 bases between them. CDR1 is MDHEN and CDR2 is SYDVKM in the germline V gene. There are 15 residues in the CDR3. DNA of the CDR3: TGTGCCAGCAGTCCCTGGGGGGGCCAGGCAGATACGCAGTATTTT. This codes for CASSPWGGQADTQYF.

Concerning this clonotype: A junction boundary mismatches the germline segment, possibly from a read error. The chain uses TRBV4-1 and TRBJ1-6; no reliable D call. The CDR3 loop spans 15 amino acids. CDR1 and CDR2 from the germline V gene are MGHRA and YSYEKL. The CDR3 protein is CASSQEVGWEPAAEF. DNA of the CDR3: TGCGCCAGCAGCCAAGAAGTGGGGTGGGAACCCGCTGCGGAATTT.

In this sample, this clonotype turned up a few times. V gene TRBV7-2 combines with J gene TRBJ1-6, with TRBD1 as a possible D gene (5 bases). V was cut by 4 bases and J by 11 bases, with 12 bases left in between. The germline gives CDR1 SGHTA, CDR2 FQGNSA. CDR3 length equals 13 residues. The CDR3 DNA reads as TGTGCCAGCAGCTCCGGGGCAGGGCCACCCCTCCACTTT. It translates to CASSSGAGPPLHF.

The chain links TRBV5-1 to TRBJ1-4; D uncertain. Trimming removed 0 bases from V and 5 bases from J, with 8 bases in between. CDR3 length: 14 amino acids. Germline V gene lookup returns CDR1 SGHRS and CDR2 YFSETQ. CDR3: CASSLATGNEKLFF. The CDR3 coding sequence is TGCGCCAGCAGCTTGGCCACGGGGAATGAAAAACTGTTTTTT.